This T cell receptor beta chain was captured by sequencing in a study of blood T cell repertoires in COVID-19. In the original workflow: Reference gene primer amplification gave estimated nucleated cell counts. Sequenced by immunoSEQ multiplex PCR; TCRdb stores in-frame clones only, minus some. For V, J and clone size, that table is used; D and trimming come from the DNA. The sample lists about 180,000 clones; around 73% were seen once. All enrollees were roughly 18 to 89 years old and from about 24 US areas. V shed 7 bases and J shed 1 base, with 7 bases lying between them. This CDR3 is built from 12 residues. Germline-derived CDR1 and CDR2 are MDHEN and SYDVKM.

Material: PBMCs or T cells enriched from blood (not recorded which). The chain links TRBV28 to TRBJ1-1; D is unresolved. The receptor was isolated from a woman aged 45-60 years who had recovered from COVID-19. CDR3 loop: CASKEGNTEAFF. The CDR3 nucleotides are TGTGCCAGCAAAGAGGGGAACACTGAAGCTTTCTTT.